A single sample is the source of the 26 T cell receptor beta chains below, sequenced in a study of blood T cell repertoires in COVID-19. Assay: immunoSEQ multiplex PCR; the TCRdb copy retains only in-frame clones and omits some. The sample consists of roughly 220,000 clones, around four fifths of them appearing once. The sample consisted of peripheral blood. The origin of the receptors is a woman aged 55-75 years who had recovered from COVID-19.

The chain carries TRBV6-1 and TRBJ1-2; a weak D match, TRBD1 (6 bases). This CDR3 is built from 13 residues. Germline V CDR1 and CDR2: MNHNS, SASEGT. The V end lost 1 base, the J end lost 8 bases, and 11 bases lay between the germline ends. CDR3 sequence reads: CASSEEQGGGYTF. The CDR3, as DNA: TGTGCCAGCAGTGAAGAACAGGGAGGGGGCTACACCTTC.

The chain joins TRBV29-1 to TRBJ1-1; tentative D call: TRBD1 (5 bases). Deletions cut 0 bases from V and 7 bases from J, with 12 bases between. From germline, CDR1 is SQVTM and CDR2 ANQGSEA. CDR3 length: 13 amino acids. CDR3 in amino acids: CSVEDRGFGEAFF. DNA of the CDR3: TGCAGCGTTGAAGATCGGGGGTTTGGTGAAGCTTTCTTT. The full variable domain, in which reference TRBV29-1 and TRBJ1-1 provide the parts outside the CDR3, is SAVISQKPSRDICQRGTSLTIQCQVDSQVTMMFWYRQQPGQSLTLIATANQGSEATYESGFVIDKFPISRPNLTFSTLTVSNMSPEDSSIYLCSVEDRGFGEAFFGQGTRLTVV.

DNA of the CDR3: TGTGCCAGTAGTAGAGACAGGGAAAAGACTGAAGCTTTCTTT. Translating gives CASSRDREKTEAFF. The chain uses TRBV19 and TRBJ1-1; 7 bases are shared with TRBD1. The CDR3 extends over 14 amino acids. Germline lookup yields CDR1 LNHDA and CDR2 SQIVND (reference sequence). The ends lost 4 bases at V and 5 bases at J; junction bases unmatched: 7.

The chain is built from TRBV30 and TRBJ2-7, with D unresolved. There are 12 residues in the CDR3. Per germline, CDR1 GTSNPN and CDR2 SVGIG (reference sequence). Trimming removed 3 bases at V and 0 bases at J, with 6 bases between. The CDR3 DNA follows: TGTGCCTGGAGCCACAGCTCCTACGAGCAGTACTTC. As protein: CAWSHSSYEQYF. The full variable domain, in which reference TRBV30 and TRBJ2-7 provide the parts outside the CDR3, is SQTIHQWPATLVQPVGSPLSLECTVEGTSNPNLYWYRQAAGRGLQLLFYSVGIGQISSEVPQNLSASRPQDRQFILSSKKLLLSDSGFYLCAWSHSSYEQYFGPGTRLTVT.

This clone was seen only once. This chain joins TRBV7-2 and TRBJ2-1; D remains unclear. This CDR3 has 14 amino acids. V lost 5 bases and J 8 bases, leaving 16 bases between the germline ends. Germline values: CDR1 SGHTA, CDR2 FQGNSA. The CDR3 sequence is CASSLDIRLDEQFF. The DNA for the CDR3 is TGTGCCAGCAGCCTCGACATCCGTCTCGATGAGCAGTTCTTC.

This sequence joins TRBV7-3 and TRBJ2-7; 13 bases agree with TRBD2. The germline V gene has CDR1 SGHTA and CDR2 FQGTGA. With 5 bases clipped from V and 6 bases from J, the junction kept 1 base outside the gene matches. This CDR3 has 13 residues. CDR3 protein: CASSRLAGGEQYF. The CDR3 DNA sequence: TGTGCCAGCAGCCGACTAGCGGGAGGCGAGCAGTACTTC. Full variable domain (remainder filled in from reference TRBV7-3 and TRBJ2-7): GAGVSQTPSNKVTEKGKYVELRCDPISGHTALYWYRQSLGQGPEFLIYFQGTGAADDSGLPNDRFFAVRPEGSVSTLKIQRTERGDSAVYLCASSRLAGGEQYFGPGTRLTVT.

The chain has TRBV23-1 and TRBJ1-3; no reliable D call. TRBV23-1 is marked as an open reading frame, function uncertain. V lost 7 bases to trimming and J lost 3 bases, with 13 bases between them. This CDR3 has 14 residues. This chain's CDR3 is CASNSTRFGNTIYF. CDR3 sequence (DNA): TGCGCCAGCAATTCGACAAGGTTTGGAAACACCATATATTTT.

This chain's CDR3 is CASSWAAGELFF. The DNA for the CDR3 is TGTGCCAGCAGCTGGGCCGCCGGGGAGCTGTTTTTT. The genes are TRBV13 and TRBJ2-2; D remains unclear. Trimming cost V 4 bases and J 6 bases, with 6 bases left between them. This CDR3 spans 12 amino acids. The germline gives CDR1 PRHDT, CDR2 FYEKMQ (reference sequence).

The chain links TRBV7-9 to TRBJ1-1, with TRBD1 identical over 8 bases. The CDR3 covers 16 residues. CDR1 and CDR2 from the germline V gene are SEHNR and FQNEAQ (reference sequence). Germline trimming cut 6 bases from V and 2 bases from J; bases unmatched to any gene: 11. This CDR3 is CASRALQGVYNTEAFF. In DNA form, the CDR3 reads TGTGCCAGCAGGGCGCTACAGGGGGTCTATAACACTGAAGCTTTCTTT.

Regarding this clone: In this CDR3 the conserved last residue, phenylalanine or tryptophan, is missing, so a read error is likely. It is unclear where the CDR3 begins or ends on the DNA, so no DNA is shown, and the CDR3 is as TCRdb lists it. V usage is TRBV3-1 (or the pseudogene TRBV3-2) and J usage is TRBJ2-3; the table gives TRBD1 as D, unverified against the DNA. CDR1 is LGHDT, CDR2 YNNKEL, per germline (reference sequence). The CDR3 has 13 residues if both end residues are counted. CDR3: CASSQDIVGTGRN.

This chain links TRBV10-3 with TRBJ1-2; D gene ambiguous. V lost 2 bases, J lost 4 bases, and 14 bases lay in between. The germline V gene encodes CDR1 ENHRY and CDR2 SYGVKD. The length of the CDR3 is 15 residues. The CDR3 nucleotides are TGTGCCATCAGTGAGGGTCAGGCGCCCACCTATGGCTACACCTTC. Translation: CAISEGQAPTYGYTF.

This clone was counted only a few times. The final CDR3 position lacks the conserved phenylalanine or tryptophan, pointing to a likely read error. Because the CDR3's place on the DNA is in doubt, the DNA is left out and the CDR3 is given as listed by TCRdb. This chain links TRBV18 with TRBJ1-5; the table assigns TRBD1, which was not confirmed against the DNA. The CDR3 has 8 residues if both end residues are counted. Germline loops: CDR1 KGHSH, CDR2 LQKENI. CDR3 region: CASSPAVT.

This sequence joins TRBV5-1 and TRBJ2-2; 8 nucleotides line up with TRBD2. CDR1 SGHRS and CDR2 YFSETQ come from the germline V gene. The CDR3 contains 15 residues. V shed 6 bases, J shed 0 bases, and the junction held 4 bases outside the gene matches. Written as DNA, the CDR3 is TGCGCCAGCAAACTAGCGGCATCGAACACCGGGGAGCTGTTTTTT. This sequence encodes CASKLAASNTGELFF.

The genes are TRBV7-9 and TRBJ2-5; 9 bases line up with TRBD2. Trimming at V came to 4 bases and at J to 5 bases, leaving 2 bases not matched to a gene. This CDR3 is 13 amino acids long. From germline, CDR1 is SEHNR and CDR2 FQNEAQ (reference sequence). The CDR3 nucleotides read TGTGCCAGCAGCTCAGGACTAGCGGAGACCCAGTACTTC. This codes for CASSSGLAETQYF.

The chain links TRBV7-3 to TRBJ2-3; a possible D gene is TRBD1 (6 bases). The V gene's germline CDR1 is SGHTA and CDR2 FQGTGA. The V and J ends lost 6 bases and 4 bases respectively, with 11 bases between them. The CDR3 has 13 amino acids. CDR3 in amino acids: CASRSDRSDTQYF. The CDR3 nucleotides are TGTGCCAGCAGAAGTGACAGGTCAGATACGCAGTATTTT.

This chain joins TRBV2 and TRBJ1-1, with 7 bases that match TRBD1. Trimming cost V 8 bases and J 5 bases; bases outside gene matches: 11. The length of the CDR3 is 14 residues. Germline CDR1 SNHLY, CDR2 FYNNEI. As DNA, the CDR3 is TGTGCCAGCTCTCGTTATAGGGGGCGGACTGAAGCTTTCTTT. It yields the protein CASSRYRGRTEAFF.

The chain couples TRBV29-1 to TRBJ1-2; 7 positions match TRBD1. V gave up 4 bases and J gave up 3 bases; unmatched junction bases: 8. Germline V lookup: CDR1 SQVTM, CDR2 ANQGSEA. The CDR3 has 14 amino acids. CDR3 bases: TGCAGCGTTGGCAACAGGGGAGGAGACTATGGCTACACCTTC. It yields the protein CSVGNRGGDYGYTF.

The V gene is TRBV12-3 or TRBV12-4, the J gene TRBJ1-2, with a tentative D call TRBD1 (5 bases). The V and J ends lost 6 bases and 7 bases respectively, with 15 bases between them. There are 13 residues in the CDR3. The CDR3 is CASSATVGFGYTF. CDR3 coding DNA: TGTGCCAGCAGCGCGACAGTAGGATTTGGCTACACCTTC.

The chain employs TRBV2 and TRBJ2-5, with D possibly matching TRBD2 (6 bases). V gave up 3 bases and J gave up 4 bases, with 9 bases separating them. The CDR3 consists of 13 residues. Germline V lookup: CDR1 SNHLY, CDR2 FYNNEI. CDR3 DNA sequence: TGTGCCAGCAGTGAGGAGGAGGGAGAGACCCAGTACTTC. This codes for CASSEEEGETQYF.

This clone appeared a few times. This sequence joins TRBV9 and TRBJ1-3; D call uncertain. The V gene's germline CDR1 is SGDLS and CDR2 YYNGEE. The germline V and J ends were trimmed by 3 bases and 3 bases, with 7 bases remaining between them. The CDR3 covers 13 residues. The chain's CDR3 is CASSDSFGNTIYF. The DNA for the CDR3 is TGTGCCAGCAGCGACAGTTTTGGAAACACCATATATTTT.

The V gene is TRBV14, the J gene TRBJ2-3; TRBD2 aligns across 9 bases. The CDR3 spans 16 residues. Trimming at V came to 4 bases and at J to 1 base, leaving 6 bases not matched to a gene. From germline, CDR1 is SGHDN and CDR2 FVKESK. DNA of the CDR3: TGTGCCAGCAGCCCCGCAAGACTAGCGGGCACAGATACGCAGTATTTT. Residues: CASSPARLAGTDTQYF.

A remark on this clone: This sample also contains other DNA sequences that code for the same CDR3. The rearrangement uses TRBV9 and TRBJ2-1; maybe TRBD1 (5 bases). Germline V lookup: CDR1 SGDLS, CDR2 YYNGEE. This CDR3 has 16 amino acids. Trimming took off 0 bases at V and 0 bases at J, with 10 bases between the two ends. The CDR3 here is CASSVGGSSSYNEQFF. The DNA of the CDR3 is TGTGCCAGCAGCGTAGGGGGCTCCAGCTCCTACAATGAGCAGTTCTTC. The complete variable domain, with remaining parts taken from reference TRBV9 and TRBJ2-1, reads DSGVTQTPKHLITATGQRVTLRCSPRSGDLSVYWYQQSLDQGLQFLIQYYNGEERAKGNILERFSAQQFPDLHSELNLSSLELGDSALYFCASSVGGSSSYNEQFFGPGTRLTVL.

This clone has only one observation. This chain connects TRBV19 to TRBJ2-7; TRBD1 agrees at 10 bases. Trimming removed 5 bases from V and 5 bases from J; junction bases left unmatched: 3. CDR3 length equals 13 residues. The germline CDR1 and CDR2 sequences are LNHDA and SQIVND (reference sequence). The CDR3 region is CASSEDRGDEQYF. The CDR3 bases are TGTGCCAGTAGTGAGGACAGGGGGGACGAGCAGTACTTC.

The chain recombines TRBV19 with TRBJ2-3; 7 positions match TRBD2. The germline V gene encodes CDR1 LNHDA and CDR2 SQIVND (reference sequence). CDR3 size: 15 residues. V shed 3 bases and J 3 bases; nucleotides not matched to a gene: 6. For the CDR3, the DNA is TGTGCCAGTAGTATGACTAGCCGTGAAACAGATACGCAGTATTTT. As protein: CASSMTSRETDTQYF.

V usage is TRBV11-2 and J usage is TRBJ2-2; D gene uncertain. This CDR3 region has 15 residues. CDR1 and CDR2 from the germline V gene are SGHAT and FQNNGV. Trimming removed 3 bases at V and 0 bases at J, with 8 bases between. CDR3 nucleotides: TGTGCCAGCAGCTTCTCGTATTCGAACACCGGGGAGCTGTTTTTT. It encodes CASSFSYSNTGELFF.

The chain is built from TRBV6-1 and TRBJ2-3, with 12 bases matching TRBD2. The CDR3 spans 21 residues. V dropped 1 base and J dropped 4; count of bases not matched to a gene: 18. Germline V lookup: CDR1 MNHNS, CDR2 SASEGT. The CDR3 DNA sequence: TGTGCCAGCAGTGAAGGTTTTTGGCTAGCGGGGGGGAAGTTTTTATCAGATACGCAGTATTTT. Encoded protein: CASSEGFWLAGGKFLSDTQYF.